Listed below are T cell receptor beta chains from one sample, sequenced in a study of breast tumors, draining lymph nodes, adjacent tissues. From the multiplex PCR reads, TCRdb called clonotypes with MiXCR, one entry per CDR3 protein. The sample holds more than 85,000 distinct CDR3 sequences, 21% seen once. The sequencing sample was made of axillary lymph node tissue. The receptors originated from a female donor with breast cancer. Some clones in this sample may be carry-over from other donors' samples. Both conserved end residues are part of each CDR3. A D gene is named only where the DNA matches it firmly. Size is stated for part of the rows, as once, few or many counts, or as a class when the clone is expanded.

abundance,j_gene,d_gene,v_gene,len,CDR3aa,CDR3nt
many,TRBJ1-6,.,TRBV3-1,15,CASSQVWEGSSPLHF,TGTGCCAGCAGCCAAGTGTGGGAGGGGAGTTCACCCCTCCACTTT
many,TRBJ2-7,.,TRBV3-1,13,CASSLRGSYEQYF,TGTGCCAGCAGCCTCCGGGGGTCCTACGAGCAGTACTTC
.,TRBJ2-2,TRBD2,TRBV6-1,18,CASRGRQAGGGNTGELFF,TGTGCCAGCAGAGGCCGTCAGGCGGGGGGGGGAAACACCGGGGAGCTGTTTTTT
many,TRBJ2-7,.,TRBV2,13,CASKLGGANEQYF,TGTGCCAGCAAGCTGGGGGGAGCTAACGAGCAGTACTTC
.,TRBJ2-7,.,TRBV15,17,CATSRDLGQGFSYGQYF,TGCGCCACCAGCAGAGATTTGGGGCAGGGGTTCTCCTACGGGCAGTACTTC
.,TRBJ2-7,.,TRBV6-2/TRBV6-3,14,CASSSGRLGYEQYF,TGTGCCAGCAGCTCAGGGAGACTAGGGTACGAGCAGTACTTC
many,TRBJ2-3,TRBD2,TRBV9,16,CASSADNGGLADTQYF,TGTGCCAGCAGCGCCGATAACGGGGGGTTAGCAGATACGCAGTATTTT
many,TRBJ2-3,.,TRBV24-1,15,CATSVRVGSTDTQYF,TGTGCCACCAGTGTCCGGGTCGGGAGCACAGATACGCAGTATTTT
many,TRBJ2-1,TRBD2,TRBV20-1,15,CSARLAGRGYNEQFF,TGCAGTGCTAGATTAGCGGGGAGGGGATACAATGAGCAGTTCTTC
.,TRBJ2-5,.,TRBV2,13,CASSDKLTRAQYF,TGTGCCAGCAGTGACAAGTTGACTAGGGCCCAGTACTTC
few,TRBJ1-4,.,TRBV4-1,16,CASSHQVARGEEKLFF,TGCGCCAGCAGCCACCAGGTCGCACGGGGGGAAGAAAAACTGTTTTTT
many,TRBJ2-3,.,TRBV9,15,CASSVGGAVADTQYF,TGTGCCAGCAGCGTAGGAGGGGCGGTGGCAGATACGCAGTATTTT
many,TRBJ1-2,.,TRBV29-1,11,CSVRDTYGYTF,TGCAGCGTTAGGGACACCTATGGCTACACCTTC
many,TRBJ2-7,.,TRBV6-6,12,CASSLSGREQYF,TGTGCCAGCAGCCTCAGTGGGCGCGAGCAGTACTTC
many,TRBJ2-1,TRBD2,TRBV20-1,14,CSARGTSGGDEQFF,TGCAGTGCCCGGGGGACTAGCGGGGGCGATGAGCAGTTCTTC
many,TRBJ1-4,TRBD1,TRBV6-5,14,CASSMTGRVEKLFF,TGTGCCAGCAGTATGACAGGGCGGGTTGAAAAACTGTTTTTT
many,TRBJ1-6,TRBD1,TRBV27,13,CASSRDRASPLHF,TGTGCCAGCAGCCGGGACAGGGCCTCACCCCTCCACTTT
many,TRBJ2-7,.,TRBV13,13,CASSLGPAYEQYF,TGTGCCAGCAGCTTAGGGCCTGCCTACGAGCAGTACTTC
many,TRBJ2-1,TRBD2,TRBV29-1,16,CSVYGLAADSYNEQFF,TGCAGCGTTTATGGACTAGCGGCCGACTCCTACAATGAGCAGTTCTTC
.,TRBJ1-6,.,TRBV27,15,CASSPGRNYNSPLHF,TGTGCCAGCAGTCCTGGACGGAATTATAATTCACCCCTCCACTTT
.,TRBJ1-6,.,TRBV5-4,14,CASSLRAYNSPLHF,TGTGCCAGCAGCTTGAGGGCCTATAATTCACCCCTCCACTTT
.,TRBJ2-5,.,TRBV20-1,12,CSAKTVQETQYF,TGCAGTGCTAAGACAGTCCAAGAGACCCAGTACTTC
many,TRBJ2-2,.,TRBV2,16,CASSERGRGDTGELFF,TGTGCCAGCAGTGAACGTGGCAGGGGGGACACCGGGGAGCTGTTTTTT
many,TRBJ1-5,TRBD1,TRBV4-1,16,CASSQDGRTGIQPQHF,TGCGCCAGCAGCCAAGATGGGAGGACAGGGATCCAGCCCCAGCATTTT
.,TRBJ2-7,.,TRBV11-2,14,CASGLAGAAYEQYF,TGTGCCAGCGGCTTAGCTGGGGCAGCCTACGAGCAGTACTTC
many,TRBJ2-5,TRBD2,TRBV12-3/TRBV12-4,15,CASSFQRGIQETQYF,TGTGCCAGCAGTTTCCAGCGGGGAATCCAAGAGACCCAGTACTTC
few,TRBJ2-5,.,TRBV3-1,10,CASSGRTQYF,TGTGCCAGCAGCGGAAGGACCCAGTACTTC